The 8 T cell receptor beta chains listed next were all sequenced from one sample in a study of T cell responses to AZD1222 COVID-19 vaccine. Profiled with immunoSEQ multiplex PCR; TCRdb holds only in-frame clones, not every one. The sample yields around 120,000 clones, just over 90% seen once. The sequencing used peripheral blood, collected 28 days after the second AZD1222 dose. Every receptor here comes from an adult who received the AZD1222 COVID-19 vaccine.

This sequence joins TRBV9 and TRBJ2-3, with D tentatively TRBD2 (5 bases). The CDR3 has 16 residues. V shed 0 bases and J shed 3 bases, with 14 bases lying between them. CDR1 is SGDLS, CDR2 YYNGEE, per germline. DNA for the CDR3: TGTGCCAGCAGCGTAGAGGCGGGCTCAAGGACAGATACGCAGTATTTT. Amino acid sequence: CASSVEAGSRTDTQYF. The entire variable domain, with the rest obtained from reference TRBV9 and TRBJ2-3, is as follows: DSGVTQTPKHLITATGQRVTLRCSPRSGDLSVYWYQQSLDQGLQFLIQYYNGEERAKGNILERFSAQQFPDLHSELNLSSLELGDSALYFCASSVEAGSRTDTQYFGPGTRLTVL.

The chain uses TRBV29-1 and TRBJ1-2; possibly TRBD1 for D (6 bases). This CDR3 spans 13 amino acids. Trimming took off 6 bases at V and 0 bases at J, with 11 bases between the two ends. Germline values: CDR1 SQVTM, CDR2 ANQGSEA. For the CDR3, the DNA is TGCAGCGTGAGACAGGCGTCTAACTATGGCTACACCTTC. Protein product: CSVRQASNYGYTF.

The V and J genes are TRBV2 and TRBJ1-5; no reliable D call. This CDR3 spans 15 amino acids. V was clipped by 9 bases and J by 0 bases, with 15 bases between them. Germline-derived CDR1 and CDR2 are SNHLY and FYNNEI. CDR3 sequence (DNA): TGTGCCAGGAGCCAAGGAAACTATAGCAATCAGCCCCAGCATTTT. Translated, it gives CARSQGNYSNQPQHF.

The rearrangement uses TRBV6-5 and TRBJ1-2; tentatively, D is TRBD1 (5 bases). V was shortened by 8 bases and J by 7 bases, with 14 bases between the two germline ends. CDR1 MNHEY and CDR2 SVGAGI come from the germline V gene. CDR3 length: 12 residues. CDR3 protein: CASLIWGGGYTF. CDR3 nucleotide sequence: TGTGCCAGCTTAATTTGGGGGGGTGGCTACACCTTC.

This chain connects TRBV11-2 to TRBJ1-2, with D uncertain. The germline gives CDR1 SGHAT, CDR2 FQNNGV. This CDR3 comprises 13 residues. Trimming cost V 3 bases and J 2 bases, with 7 bases left between them. The CDR3 DNA sequence: TGTGCCAGCAGCTTTGGGGAGAACTATGGCTACACCTTC. Translation: CASSFGENYGYTF.

The gene calls are TRBV5-4 and TRBJ2-7; D is unresolved. Germline loops: CDR1 SGHNT, CDR2 YYREEE (reference sequence). Between the trimmed V and J ends, which lost 4 bases and 6 bases, there was a span of 14 bases. The CDR3 is 13 residues long. CDR3 nucleotides: TGTGCCAGCAGCGTCGACAAATGGGGCGAGCAGTACTTC. The encoded protein is CASSVDKWGEQYF.

The chain recombines TRBV7-2 with TRBJ2-6; D is uncertain. V lost 5 bases, J lost 0 bases, and 8 bases lay in between. CDR3 size: 15 residues. Germline V CDR1 and CDR2: SGHTA, FQGNSA. CDR3: CASSPGLSGANVLTF. DNA of the CDR3: TGTGCCAGCAGCCCAGGCCTCTCTGGGGCCAACGTCCTGACTTTC. The full variable domain, completed using reference TRBV7-2 and TRBJ2-6, is GAGVSQSPSNKVTEKGKDVELRCDPISGHTALYWYRQSLGQGLEFLIYFQGNSAPDKSGLPSDRFSAERTGGSVSTLTIQRTQQEDSAVYLCASSPGLSGANVLTFGAGSRLTVL.

The chain employs TRBV27 and TRBJ1-1, with 7 bases fitting TRBD1. V lost 6 bases to trimming and J lost 5 bases; unmatched junction nucleotides: 12. This CDR3 region has 15 residues. The germline V gene has CDR1 MNHEY and CDR2 SMNVEV (reference sequence). The CDR3 reads CASSPEVGGRTEAFF. DNA for the CDR3: TGTGCCAGCAGCCCAGAGGTAGGGGGCAGGACTGAAGCTTTCTTT.